The text below deals with one T cell receptor beta chain. The authors' processing: How many nucleated cells were present was estimated from reference gene primer amplification. Assay used: immunoSEQ multiplex PCR; TCRdb lists only in-frame clones, some missing. V and J calls plus clone size are reproduced from that table; the DNA served to infer D and trimming. The repertoire includes some 240,000 clones, around four fifths of them detected once, and 9.5% to 15% sits in the top ten. Germline V gene sequence: CDR1 MNHEY, CDR2 SMNVEV (reference sequence). Losses at the gene ends were 0 bases for V and 0 bases for J; bases not matched to a gene: 3. The CDR3 has 17 residues. The data belong to a study of blood T cell repertoires in COVID-19. Study background: The United States, Italy and Spain provided the acute and convalescent COVID-19 samples. PBMCs, B-cell-depleted T cells, or T cells were the source of the cDNA or gDNA that made up the material.

This clonotype was sampled from a woman in her fifties or sixties with active or convalescent COVID-19. The sample was peripheral blood. The chain combines TRBV27 with TRBJ2-3; 10 nucleotides match TRBD2. In DNA, the CDR3 is TGTGCCAGCAGTTTATCGAAACTAGCGGGGAGCACAGATACGCAGTATTTT. This translates into CASSLSKLAGSTDTQYF.